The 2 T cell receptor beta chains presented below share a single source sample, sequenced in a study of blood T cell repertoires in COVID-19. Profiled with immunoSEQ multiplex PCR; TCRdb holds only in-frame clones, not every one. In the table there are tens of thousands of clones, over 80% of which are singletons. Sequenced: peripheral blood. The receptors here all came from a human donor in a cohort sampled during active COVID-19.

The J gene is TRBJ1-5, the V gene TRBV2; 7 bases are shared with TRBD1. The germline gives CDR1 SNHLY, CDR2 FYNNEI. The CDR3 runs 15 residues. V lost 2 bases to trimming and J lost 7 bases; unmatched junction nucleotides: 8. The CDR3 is CASSEKGQPGQPQHF. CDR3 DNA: TGTGCCAGCAGTGAAAAGGGACAGCCTGGACAGCCCCAGCATTTT. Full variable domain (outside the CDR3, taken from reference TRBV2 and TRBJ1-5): EPEVTQTPSHQVTQMGQEVILRCVPISNHLYFYWYRQILGQKVEFLVSFYNNEISEKSEIFDDQFSVERPDGSNFTLKIRSTKLEDSAMYFCASSEKGQPGQPQHFGDGTRLSIL.

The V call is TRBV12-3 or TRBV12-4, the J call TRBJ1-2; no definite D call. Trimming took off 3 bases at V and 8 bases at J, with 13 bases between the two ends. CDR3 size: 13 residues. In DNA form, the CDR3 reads TGTGCCAGCAGTTTGTGGTCAGGCGCCGGCTACACCTTC. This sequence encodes CASSLWSGAGYTF.